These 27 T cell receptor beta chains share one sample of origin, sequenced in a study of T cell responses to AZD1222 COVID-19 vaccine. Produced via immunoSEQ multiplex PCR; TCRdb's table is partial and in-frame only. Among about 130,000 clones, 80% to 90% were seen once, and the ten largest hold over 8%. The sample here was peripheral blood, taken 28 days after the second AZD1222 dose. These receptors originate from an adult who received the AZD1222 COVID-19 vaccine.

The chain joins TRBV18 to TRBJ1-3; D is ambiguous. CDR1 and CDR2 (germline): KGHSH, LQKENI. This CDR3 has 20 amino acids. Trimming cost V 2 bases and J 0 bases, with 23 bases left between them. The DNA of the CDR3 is TGTGCCAGCTCACCATTGGGGTCCTTCTCTAAGGCGATCTCTGGAAACACCATATATTTT. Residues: CASSPLGSFSKAISGNTIYF.

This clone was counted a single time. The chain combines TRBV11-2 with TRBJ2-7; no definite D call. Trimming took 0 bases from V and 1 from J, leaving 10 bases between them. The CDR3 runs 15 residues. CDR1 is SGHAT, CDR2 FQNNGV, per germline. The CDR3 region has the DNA TGTGCCAGCAGCTTAGATCCCACGGGTTCCTACGAGCAGTACTTC. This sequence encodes CASSLDPTGSYEQYF.

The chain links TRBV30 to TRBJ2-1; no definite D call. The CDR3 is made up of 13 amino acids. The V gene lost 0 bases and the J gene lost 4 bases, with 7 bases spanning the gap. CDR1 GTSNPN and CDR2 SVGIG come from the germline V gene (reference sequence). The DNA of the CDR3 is TGTGCCTGGAGTGTGCAGGCGTACAATGAGCAGTTCTTC. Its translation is CAWSVQAYNEQFF.

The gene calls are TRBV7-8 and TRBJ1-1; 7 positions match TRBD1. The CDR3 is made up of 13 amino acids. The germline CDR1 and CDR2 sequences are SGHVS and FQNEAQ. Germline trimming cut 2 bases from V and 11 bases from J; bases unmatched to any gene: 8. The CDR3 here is CASSLSSGRGAFF. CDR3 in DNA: TGTGCCAGCAGCTTAAGCTCGGGCAGGGGGGCTTTCTTT.

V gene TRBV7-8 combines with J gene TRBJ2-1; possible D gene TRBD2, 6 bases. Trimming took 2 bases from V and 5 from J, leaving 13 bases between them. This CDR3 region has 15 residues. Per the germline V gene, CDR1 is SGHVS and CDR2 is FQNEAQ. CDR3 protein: CASSLYSGGHNEQFF. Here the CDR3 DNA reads TGTGCCAGCAGCTTATATAGCGGAGGGCACAATGAGCAGTTCTTC.

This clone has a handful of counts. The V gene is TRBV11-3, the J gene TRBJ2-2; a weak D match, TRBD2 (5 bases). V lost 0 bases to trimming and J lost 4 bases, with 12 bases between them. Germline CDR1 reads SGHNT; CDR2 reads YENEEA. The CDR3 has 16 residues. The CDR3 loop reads CASSLDQSGGTGELFF. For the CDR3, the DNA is TGTGCCAGCAGCTTAGATCAAAGCGGCGGCACCGGGGAGCTGTTTTTT. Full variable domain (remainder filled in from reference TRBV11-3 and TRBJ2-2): EAGVVQSPRYKIIEKKQPVAFWCNPISGHNTLYWYLQNLGQGPELLIRYENEEAVDDSQLPKDRFSAERLKGVDSTLKIQPAELGDSAVYLCASSLDQSGGTGELFFGEGSRLTVL.

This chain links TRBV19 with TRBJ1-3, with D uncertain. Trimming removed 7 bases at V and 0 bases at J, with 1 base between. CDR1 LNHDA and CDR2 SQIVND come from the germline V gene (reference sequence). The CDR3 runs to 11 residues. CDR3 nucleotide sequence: TGTGCCAGTAACTCTGGAAACACCATATATTTT. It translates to CASNSGNTIYF.

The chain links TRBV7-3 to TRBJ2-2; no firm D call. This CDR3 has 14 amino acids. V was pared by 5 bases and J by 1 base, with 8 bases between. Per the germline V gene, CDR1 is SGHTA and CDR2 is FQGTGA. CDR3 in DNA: TGTGCCAGCAGCGAAAGCGAGAACACCGGGGAGCTGTTTTTT. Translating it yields CASSESENTGELFF.

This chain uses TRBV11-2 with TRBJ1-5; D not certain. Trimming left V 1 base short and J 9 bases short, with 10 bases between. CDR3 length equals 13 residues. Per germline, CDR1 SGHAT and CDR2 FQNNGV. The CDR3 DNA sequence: TGTGCCAGCAGCTTAGGAGGATACTCGCCCCAGCATTTT. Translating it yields CASSLGGYSPQHF.

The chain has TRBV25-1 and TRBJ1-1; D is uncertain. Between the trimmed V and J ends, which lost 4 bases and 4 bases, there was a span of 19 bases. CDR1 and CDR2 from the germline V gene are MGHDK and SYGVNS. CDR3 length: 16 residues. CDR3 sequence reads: CASSVGPAAVGTEAFF. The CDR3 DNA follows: TGTGCCAGCAGTGTAGGACCAGCAGCGGTGGGCACTGAAGCTTTCTTT. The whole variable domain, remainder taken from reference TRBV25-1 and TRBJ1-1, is EADIYQTPRYLVIGTGKKITLECSQTMGHDKMYWYQQDPGMELHLIHYSYGVNSTEKGDLSSESTVSRIRTEHFPLTLESARPSHTSQYLCASSVGPAAVGTEAFFGQGTRLTVV.

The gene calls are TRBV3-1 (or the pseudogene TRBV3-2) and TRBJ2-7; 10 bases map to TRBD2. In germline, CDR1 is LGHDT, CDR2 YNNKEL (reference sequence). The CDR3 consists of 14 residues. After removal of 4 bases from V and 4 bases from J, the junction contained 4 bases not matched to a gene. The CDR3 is CASSRGLAAYEQYF. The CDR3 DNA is TGTGCCAGCAGCCGAGGACTAGCGGCTTACGAGCAGTACTTC.

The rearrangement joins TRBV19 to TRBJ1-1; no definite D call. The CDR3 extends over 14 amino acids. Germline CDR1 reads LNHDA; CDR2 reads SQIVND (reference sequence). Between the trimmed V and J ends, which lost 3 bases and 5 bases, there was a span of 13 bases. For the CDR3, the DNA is TGTGCCAGTAGTATCGCGGGAATCGGGACTGAAGCTTTCTTT. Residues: CASSIAGIGTEAFF.

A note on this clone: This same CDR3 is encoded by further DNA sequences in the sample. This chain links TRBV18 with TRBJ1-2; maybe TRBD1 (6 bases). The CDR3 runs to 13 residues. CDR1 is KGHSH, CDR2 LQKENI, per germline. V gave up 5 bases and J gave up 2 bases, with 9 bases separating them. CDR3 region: CASSSDRNYGYTF. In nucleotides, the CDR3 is TGTGCCAGCTCAAGCGACAGGAACTATGGCTACACCTTC.

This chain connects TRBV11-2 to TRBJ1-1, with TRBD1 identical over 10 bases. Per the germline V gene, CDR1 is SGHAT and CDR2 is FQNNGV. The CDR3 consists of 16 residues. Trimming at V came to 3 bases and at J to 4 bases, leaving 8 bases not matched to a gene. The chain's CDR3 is CASSFTFGTGATEAFF. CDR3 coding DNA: TGTGCCAGCAGCTTCACCTTCGGGACAGGGGCCACTGAAGCTTTCTTT.

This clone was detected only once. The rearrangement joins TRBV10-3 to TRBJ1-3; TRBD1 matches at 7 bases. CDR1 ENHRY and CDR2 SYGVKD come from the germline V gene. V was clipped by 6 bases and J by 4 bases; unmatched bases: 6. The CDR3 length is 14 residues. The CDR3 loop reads CAISRQGEGNTIYF. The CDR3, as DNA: TGTGCCATCAGCAGACAGGGTGAGGGAAACACCATATATTTT.

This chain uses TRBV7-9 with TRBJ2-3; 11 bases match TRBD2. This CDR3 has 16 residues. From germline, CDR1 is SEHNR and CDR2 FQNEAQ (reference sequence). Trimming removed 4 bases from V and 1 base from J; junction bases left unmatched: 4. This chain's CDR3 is CASSSLLAGGTDTQYF. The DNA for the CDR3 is TGTGCCAGCAGCTCTTTACTAGCGGGAGGCACAGATACGCAGTATTTT.

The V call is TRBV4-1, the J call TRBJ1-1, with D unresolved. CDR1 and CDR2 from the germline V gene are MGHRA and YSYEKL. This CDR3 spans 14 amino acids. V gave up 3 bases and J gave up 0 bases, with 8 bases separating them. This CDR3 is CASSHPAVNTEAFF. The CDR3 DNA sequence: TGCGCCAGCAGCCATCCGGCGGTGAACACTGAAGCTTTCTTT.

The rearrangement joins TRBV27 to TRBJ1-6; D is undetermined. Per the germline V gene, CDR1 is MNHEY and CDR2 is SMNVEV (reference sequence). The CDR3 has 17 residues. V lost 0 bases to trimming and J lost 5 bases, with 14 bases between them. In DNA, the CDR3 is TGTGCCAGCAGTTTATCGGTCATCCTACCCAATAATTCACCCCTCCACTTT. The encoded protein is CASSLSVILPNNSPLHF.

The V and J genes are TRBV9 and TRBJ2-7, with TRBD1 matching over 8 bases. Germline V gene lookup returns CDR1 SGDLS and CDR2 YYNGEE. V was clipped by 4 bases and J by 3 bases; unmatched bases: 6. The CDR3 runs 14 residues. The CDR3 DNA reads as TGTGCCAGCAGCCCGAGGACAGGGAACTACGAGCAGTACTTC. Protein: CASSPRTGNYEQYF.

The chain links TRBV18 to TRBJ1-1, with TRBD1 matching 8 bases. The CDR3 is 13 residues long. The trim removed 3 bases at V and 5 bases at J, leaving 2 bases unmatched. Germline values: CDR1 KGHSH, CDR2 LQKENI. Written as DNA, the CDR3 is TGTGCCAGCTCACCCGACAGGGGTACTGAAGCTTTCTTT. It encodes CASSPDRGTEAFF.

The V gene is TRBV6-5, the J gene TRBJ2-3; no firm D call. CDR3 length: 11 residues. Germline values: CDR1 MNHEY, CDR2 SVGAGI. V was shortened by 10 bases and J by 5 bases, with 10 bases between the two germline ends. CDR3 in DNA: TGTGCCATACCTGAGCTAGATACGCAGTATTTT. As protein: CAIPELDTQYF.

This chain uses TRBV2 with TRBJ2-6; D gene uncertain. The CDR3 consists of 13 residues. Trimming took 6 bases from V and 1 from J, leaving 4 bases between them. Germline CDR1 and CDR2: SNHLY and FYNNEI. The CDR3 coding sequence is TGTGCCAGCAGGGAGTCTGGGGCCAACGTCCTGACTTTC. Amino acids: CASRESGANVLTF. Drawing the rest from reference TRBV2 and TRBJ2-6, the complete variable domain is EPEVTQTPSHQVTQMGQEVILRCVPISNHLYFYWYRQILGQKVEFLVSFYNNEISEKSEIFDDQFSVERPDGSNFTLKIRSTKLEDSAMYFCASRESGANVLTFGAGSRLTVL.

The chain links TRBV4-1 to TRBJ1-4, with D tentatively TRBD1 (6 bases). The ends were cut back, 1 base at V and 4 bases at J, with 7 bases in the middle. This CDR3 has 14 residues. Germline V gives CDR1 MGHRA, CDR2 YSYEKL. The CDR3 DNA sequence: TGCGCCAGCAGCCAAGGACAGGTTAATGAAAAACTGTTTTTT. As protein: CASSQGQVNEKLFF.

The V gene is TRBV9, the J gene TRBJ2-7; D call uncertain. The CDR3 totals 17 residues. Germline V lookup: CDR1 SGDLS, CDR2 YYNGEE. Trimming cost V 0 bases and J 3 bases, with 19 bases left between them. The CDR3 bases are TGTGCCAGCAGCGTAGGAGAGAGGCTAGATATCTTCTACGAGCAGTACTTC. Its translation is CASSVGERLDIFYEQYF.

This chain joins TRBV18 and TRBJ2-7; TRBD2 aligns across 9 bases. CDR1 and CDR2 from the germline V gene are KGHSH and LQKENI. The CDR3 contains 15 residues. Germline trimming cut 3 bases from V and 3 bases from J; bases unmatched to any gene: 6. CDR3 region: CASSPPSGTSYEQYF. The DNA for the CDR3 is TGTGCCAGCTCACCTCCTAGCGGGACCAGCTACGAGCAGTACTTC. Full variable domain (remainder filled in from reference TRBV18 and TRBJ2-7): NAGVMQNPRHLVRRRGQEARLRCSPMKGHSHVYWYRQLPEEGLKFMVYLQKENIIDESGMPKERFSAEFPKEGPSILRIQQVVRGDSAAYFCASSPPSGTSYEQYFGPGTRLTVT.

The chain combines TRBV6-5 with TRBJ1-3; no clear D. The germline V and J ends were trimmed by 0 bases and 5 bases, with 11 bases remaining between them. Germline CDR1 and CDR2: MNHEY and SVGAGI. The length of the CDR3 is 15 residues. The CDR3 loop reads CASSYSIGMRNTIYF. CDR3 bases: TGTGCCAGCAGTTACTCGATAGGGATGCGAAACACCATATATTTT.

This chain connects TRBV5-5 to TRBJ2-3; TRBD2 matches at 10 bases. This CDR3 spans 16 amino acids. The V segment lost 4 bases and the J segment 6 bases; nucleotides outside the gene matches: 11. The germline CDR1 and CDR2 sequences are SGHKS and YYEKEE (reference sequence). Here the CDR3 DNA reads TGTGCCAGCAGCCCACAACTAGCGGGGTTGGGGGATACGCAGTATTTT. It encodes CASSPQLAGLGDTQYF.